The 9 T cell receptor beta chains presented below share a single source sample, sequenced in a study of cytomegalovirus exposure and HLA in healthy donors. Use of 60 Vbeta and 13 Jbeta primers characterized the PCR. Using immunoSEQ multiplex PCR, the repertoire was profiled, and TCRdb retains in-frame clones only, with some absent. This table has 150,000 to 200,000 clones, 75% appearing once. The specimen sequenced was PBMCs. The receptors here all came from a man aged 18 to 30 in good health and CMV-seropositive.

The rearrangement links TRBV5-1 to TRBJ2-5; possibly TRBD2 for D (5 bases). The J call may not be correct, given that the DNA end is closer to TRBJ2-7. CDR3 size: 13 residues. The germline CDR1 and CDR2 sequences are SGHRS and YFSETQ. The CDR3: CASSHGADDEQYF. CDR3 nucleotides: TGCGCCAGCAGCCATGGAGCGGACGACGAGCAGTACTTC.

This chain joins TRBV7-9 and TRBJ2-3; 7 nucleotides agree with TRBD1. CDR3 length: 18 residues. J gave up 2 bases and V 6 bases, and 17 bases lay outside the gene matches. In germline, CDR1 is SEHNR, CDR2 FQNEAQ (reference sequence). CDR3 nucleotide sequence: TGTGCCAGCAGTCACAGGTGGGAACAGGGGAAAGTCACAGATACGCAGTATTTT. It is translated as CASSHRWEQGKVTDTQYF. The full variable domain, completed using reference TRBV7-9 and TRBJ2-3, is DTGVSQNPRHKITKRGQNVTFRCDPISEHNRLYWYRQTLGQGPEFLTYFQNEAQLEKSRLLSDRFSAERPKGSFSTLEIQRTEQGDSAMYLCASSHRWEQGKVTDTQYFGPGTRLTVL.

V and J are TRBV11-2 and TRBJ2-3; D call uncertain. V was trimmed by 1 base and J by 7 bases, leaving 6 bases between them. Germline lookup yields CDR1 SGHAT and CDR2 FQNNGV. This CDR3 is built from 12 residues. CDR3 sequence: CASSLVYYTQYF. The CDR3, as DNA: TGTGCCAGCAGCTTAGTTTACTATACGCAGTATTTT.

The chain couples TRBV7-9 to TRBJ2-1, with D maybe TRBD1 (6 bases). The ends were cut back, 1 base at V and 8 bases at J, with 15 bases in the middle. Germline V gene lookup returns CDR1 SEHNR and CDR2 FQNEAQ (reference sequence). This CDR3 has 15 residues. CDR3: CASSLVQAGAHEQFF. In DNA form, the CDR3 reads TGTGCCAGCAGCTTAGTCCAGGCAGGGGCCCATGAGCAGTTCTTC.

The gene calls are TRBV18 and TRBJ2-3, with D maybe TRBD1 (5 bases). The germline CDR1 and CDR2 sequences are KGHSH and LQKENI. The CDR3 spans 14 residues. The V end was cut by 3 bases, the J end by 4 bases, with 11 bases between. This CDR3 reads CASSPLDTSDTQYF. CDR3 DNA: TGTGCCAGCTCACCGTTGGACACCTCAGATACGCAGTATTTT.

The CDR3 loop is CASRSWNTEAFF. The CDR3 coding sequence is TGTGCCAGCAGGTCGTGGAACACTGAAGCTTTCTTT. V and J are TRBV7-6 and TRBJ1-1; D remains ambiguous. V was clipped by 6 bases and J by 1 base, with 6 bases between them. The CDR3 has 12 residues. CDR1 is SGHVS, CDR2 FNYEAQ, per germline.

The chain couples TRBV5-6 to TRBJ1-1; 7 nucleotides match TRBD1. Unmatched junction bases numbered 6, after V lost 4 bases and J lost 3 bases. The CDR3 spans 14 residues. CDR1 is SGHDT, CDR2 YYEEEE, per germline. The CDR3 region has the DNA TGTGCCAGCAGCCCCGGACAGGCATACACTGAAGCTTTCTTT. Translating it yields CASSPGQAYTEAFF.

This chain uses TRBV9 with TRBJ2-7, with D maybe TRBD2 (6 bases). Germline values: CDR1 SGDLS, CDR2 YYNGEE. Trimming stripped 2 bases from V and 2 bases from J, with 14 bases between. The CDR3 runs to 15 residues. CDR3 in DNA: TGTGCCAGCAGCGTTGGGACTCAGTGGGCCTACGAGCAGTACTTC. It encodes CASSVGTQWAYEQYF.

This clone appeared a few times. The chain has TRBV28 and TRBJ1-1; tentatively, D is TRBD1 (6 bases). Trimming removed 4 bases from V and 11 bases from J, with 14 bases in between. The CDR3 covers 12 residues. Germline CDR1 MDHEN, CDR2 SYDVKM. CDR3 nucleotides: TGTGCCAGCAGTTATATACAGGGAGCGGCTTTCTTT. Its translation is CASSYIQGAAFF.